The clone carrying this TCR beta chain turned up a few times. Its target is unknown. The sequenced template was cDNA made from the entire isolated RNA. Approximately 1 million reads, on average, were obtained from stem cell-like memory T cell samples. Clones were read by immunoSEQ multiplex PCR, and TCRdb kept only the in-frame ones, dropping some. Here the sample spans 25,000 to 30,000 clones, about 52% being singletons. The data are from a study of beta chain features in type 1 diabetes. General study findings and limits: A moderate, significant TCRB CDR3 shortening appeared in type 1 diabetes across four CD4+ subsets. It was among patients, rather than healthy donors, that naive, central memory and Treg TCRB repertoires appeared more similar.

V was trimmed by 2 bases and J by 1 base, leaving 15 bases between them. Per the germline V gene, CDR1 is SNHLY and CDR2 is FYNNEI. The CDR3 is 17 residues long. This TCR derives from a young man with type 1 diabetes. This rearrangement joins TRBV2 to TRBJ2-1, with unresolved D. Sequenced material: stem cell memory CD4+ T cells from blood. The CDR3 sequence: CASSESFLSQSYNEQFF. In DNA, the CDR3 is TGTGCCAGCAGTGAAAGTTTTTTGTCACAGTCCTACAATGAGCAGTTCTTC.